A single sample gave rise to the 29 T cell receptor beta chains below, sequenced in a study of OX40 agonist ivuxolimab in advanced cancers. Sequenced by immunoSEQ multiplex PCR; TCRdb stores in-frame clones only, minus some. The data hold about 49,000 clones, with 75% to 90% observed a single time. Sample: CD4+ or CD8+ T cells sorted from blood, taken in a trial of the OX40 agonist ivuxolimab. All receptors come from an adult with an advanced solid tumor such as melanoma, head and neck, liver or kidney cancer.

The gene calls are TRBV7-2 and TRBJ2-1, with D unresolved. Trimming took 3 bases from V and 2 from J, leaving 11 bases between them. The CDR3 runs to 15 residues. Germline CDR1 is SGHTA and CDR2 is FQGNSA. CDR3 loop: CASSLLPATYNEQFF. Written as DNA, the CDR3 is TGTGCCAGCAGCTTGTTACCGGCAACCTACAATGAGCAGTTCTTC.

In DNA, the CDR3 is TGCGCCAGCAGCCAAGTCGGGCAACAGGAGCAGTTCTTC. Translating gives CASSQVGQQEQFF. The chain uses TRBV4-1 and TRBJ2-1; D gene unclear. This CDR3 region has 13 residues. Germline CDR1 and CDR2: MGHRA and YSYEKL. V was pared by 1 base and J by 10 bases, with 11 bases between.

The chain combines TRBV28 with TRBJ2-1, with 7 bases aligning to TRBD1. CDR1 is MDHEN and CDR2 is SYDVKM in the germline V gene. J was trimmed by 6 bases and V by 7 bases; bases with no gene match: 12. This CDR3 region has 15 residues. CDR3 nucleotides: TGTGCCAGCACTCCACTGGGTAGGGGGCTCAATGAGCAGTTCTTC. Translating it yields CASTPLGRGLNEQFF.

The CDR3 DNA sequence: TGTGCCTGGAGTGAACAGGGAAACACTGAAGCTTTCTTT. Its protein is CAWSEQGNTEAFF. J is TRBJ1-1 and V is TRBV30; tentative D call: TRBD1 (6 bases). Per the germline V gene, CDR1 is GTSNPN and CDR2 is SVGIG (reference sequence). Trimming pared 1 base from V and 2 bases from J, leaving 8 bases between. CDR3 size: 13 residues.

The chain links TRBV6-1 to TRBJ2-7; D is perhaps TRBD1 (5 bases). The CDR3 is made up of 14 amino acids. Trimming shortened V by 3 bases and J by 0 bases, and 9 bases separated the two germline ends. The germline CDR1 and CDR2 sequences are MNHNS and SASEGT. The CDR3 nucleotides read TGTGCCAGCAGTGATAGTGACAGCTCCTACGAGCAGTACTTC. Translating it yields CASSDSDSSYEQYF.

The chain uses TRBV9 and TRBJ1-1; D not resolved. Trimming stripped 0 bases from V and 7 bases from J, with 10 bases between. The CDR3 extends over 13 amino acids. Germline values: CDR1 SGDLS, CDR2 YYNGEE. The CDR3 is CASSVGIRSEAFF. DNA of the CDR3: TGTGCCAGCAGCGTAGGGATAAGGAGTGAAGCTTTCTTT.

The chain joins TRBV2 to TRBJ1-5, with 7 bases aligning to TRBD1. Germline CDR1 reads SNHLY; CDR2 reads FYNNEI. The J segment lost 4 bases and the V segment lost 8 bases, leaving 5 bases of the junction unmatched. The CDR3 covers 13 residues. The CDR3 DNA reads as TGTGCCAGCGAAGGGACAGCTAATCAGCCCCAGCATTTT. Its protein is CASEGTANQPQHF.

The chain links TRBV6-6 to TRBJ2-1; D call uncertain. V was pared by 0 bases and J by 2 bases, with 11 bases between. Germline values: CDR1 MNHNY, CDR2 SVGAGI (reference sequence). This CDR3 has 16 residues. The CDR3 DNA sequence: TGTGCCAGCAGTTACTCAGGCCAGGATACCTACAATGAGCAGTTCTTC. Translating gives CASSYSGQDTYNEQFF.

The CDR3 DNA sequence: TGCGCCAGCAGTCAATCGGGGAGGGAGGGGGATTTCGAGGAGACCCAGTACTTC. Encoded protein: CASSQSGREGDFEETQYF. The chain links TRBV23-1 to TRBJ2-5; possible D gene TRBD2, 7 bases. TRBV23-1 is an open reading frame whose function is uncertain. CDR3 length: 18 residues. V was cut by 0 bases and J by 5 bases, with 22 bases left in between.

The CDR3 loop reads CASSQGRGVYEQYF. CDR3 sequence (DNA): TGTGCCAGCAGCCAGGGCCGGGGGGTATACGAGCAGTACTTC. The chain uses TRBV7-7 and TRBJ2-7; 7 bases match TRBD2. Trimming took 5 bases from V and 4 from J; bases not matched to a gene: 8. The CDR3 runs 14 residues. Per the germline V gene, CDR1 is SSHAT and CDR2 is FNYEAQ (reference sequence).

The rearrangement joins TRBV13 to TRBJ2-5; unclear D gene. This CDR3 contains 18 residues. Germline V gene sequence: CDR1 PRHDT, CDR2 FYEKMQ (reference sequence). Trimming stripped 1 base from V and 3 bases from J, with 21 bases between. In nucleotides, the CDR3 is TGTGCCAGCAGCTTAGTCGGCGGCAGGCCGGCAGGAGAAGAGACCCAGTACTTC. It encodes CASSLVGGRPAGEETQYF.

V gene TRBV25-1 combines with J gene TRBJ1-2; 8 nucleotides match TRBD1. Trimming cost V 4 bases and J 4 bases; bases outside gene matches: 8. CDR3 length equals 15 residues. In germline, CDR1 is MGHDK, CDR2 SYGVNS. The CDR3 loop reads CASSGWTGTIYGYTF. The CDR3 nucleotides read TGTGCCAGCAGTGGGTGGACAGGGACGATCTATGGCTACACCTTC.

J is TRBJ2-7 and V is TRBV6-1; perhaps TRBD1 as D (5 bases). Germline CDR1 reads MNHNS; CDR2 reads SASEGT. There are 12 residues in the CDR3. The V gene lost 6 bases and the J gene lost 0 bases, with 6 bases spanning the gap. This chain's CDR3 is CASRDISYEQYV. For the CDR3, the DNA is TGTGCCAGCAGGGACATCTCCTACGAGCAGTACGTC.

The CDR3, as DNA: TGTGCCACCAAGCCGACTAGCACCAATGAGCAGTTCTTC. It codes for CATKPTSTNEQFF. The chain has TRBV15 and TRBJ2-1, with TRBD2 identical over 7 bases. V was clipped by 7 bases and J by 6 bases; unmatched bases: 6. This CDR3 has 13 residues. The germline gives CDR1 LNHNV, CDR2 YYDKDF (reference sequence).

V gene TRBV27 combines with J gene TRBJ1-5; TRBD1 matches at 10 bases. Germline lookup yields CDR1 MNHEY and CDR2 SMNVEV (reference sequence). V dropped 5 bases and J dropped 2; count of bases not matched to a gene: 9. CDR3 size: 17 residues. This chain's CDR3 is CASSPDRGPKGNQPQHF. In nucleotides, the CDR3 is TGTGCCAGCAGTCCAGACAGGGGGCCGAAGGGCAATCAGCCCCAGCATTTT.

This clone showed up just a few times. The V call is TRBV5-6, the J call TRBJ2-2, with TRBD1 as a possible D gene (6 bases). The germline V gene has CDR1 SGHDT and CDR2 YYEEEE. Trimming pared 4 bases from V and 1 base from J, leaving 8 bases between. The CDR3 extends over 14 amino acids. CDR3 DNA: TGTGCCAGCAGCGTGACAGGGAACACCGGGGAGCTGTTTTTT. Amino acid sequence: CASSVTGNTGELFF. Full variable domain (remainder filled in from reference TRBV5-6 and TRBJ2-2): DAGVTQSPTHLIKTRGQQVTLRCSPKSGHDTVSWYQQALGQGPQFIFQYYEEEERQRGNFPDRFSGHQFPNYSSELNVNALLLGDSALYLCASSVTGNTGELFFGEGSRLTVL.

The J gene is TRBJ2-4, the V gene TRBV4-3; 8 nucleotides line up with TRBD1. Germline V gives CDR1 LGHNA, CDR2 YSLEER. The CDR3 is 15 amino acids. The V segment lost 0 bases and the J segment 9 bases; nucleotides outside the gene matches: 7. The CDR3 nucleotides read TGCGCCAGCAGCCAAGATGGACAGGGTGAGGGCATTCAGTACTTC. It encodes CASSQDGQGEGIQYF.

V usage is TRBV6-6 and J usage is TRBJ1-5; D unresolved. This CDR3 is 15 amino acids long. Trimming left V 5 bases short and J 5 bases short, with 16 bases between. Germline CDR1 MNHNY, CDR2 SVGAGI (reference sequence). The CDR3 region has the DNA TGTGCCAGCAGTACCGGACGGGGATCTGATCAGCCCCAGCATTTT. Its protein is CASSTGRGSDQPQHF.

V gene TRBV19 combines with J gene TRBJ2-1; D ambiguous. This CDR3 is 13 amino acids long. Trimming cost V 9 bases and J 3 bases, with 12 bases left between them. The germline V gene encodes CDR1 LNHDA and CDR2 SQIVND (reference sequence). CDR3 DNA: TGTGCCAGCGCACTAAGCATCTACAATGAGCAGTTCTTC. Amino acids: CASALSIYNEQFF.

The chain couples TRBV7-2 to TRBJ2-7; D perhaps matches TRBD2 (6 bases). V lost 11 bases and J 7 bases, leaving 18 bases between the germline ends. This CDR3 has 12 amino acids. Germline CDR1 and CDR2: SGHTA and FQGNSA. The DNA of the CDR3 is TGTGCCCTGGGGATGGGAGCGGGTGAGCAGTACTTC. As protein: CALGMGAGEQYF.

The V gene is TRBV4-1, the J gene TRBJ1-1; 7 positions match TRBD1. CDR3 length: 13 residues. Germline CDR1 and CDR2: MGHRA and YSYEKL. V was pared by 4 bases and J by 1 base, with 0 bases of the junction left unmatched. The CDR3 DNA reads TGCGCCAGCAGCCGACAGGGGAACACTGAAGCTTTCTTT. Translating gives CASSRQGNTEAFF.

The V and J genes are TRBV4-1 and TRBJ1-3, with a tentative D call TRBD1 (5 bases). Germline CDR1 is MGHRA and CDR2 is YSYEKL. Trimming stripped 0 bases from V and 2 bases from J, with 11 bases between. The CDR3 totals 16 residues. CDR3 bases: TGCGCCAGCAGCCAAGATCCAGAGGGGCCTGGAAACACCATATATTTT. As protein: CASSQDPEGPGNTIYF.

The rearrangement joins TRBV2 to TRBJ2-1; 10 bases line up with TRBD2. Germline values: CDR1 SNHLY, CDR2 FYNNEI. The CDR3 sequence is 16 residues long. The ends lost 11 bases at V and 4 bases at J; junction bases unmatched: 14. CDR3 nucleotide sequence: TGTGCCCCCTCTGGGTTAGCGGGGGGCAGATACAATGAGCAGTTCTTC. Its translation: CAPSGLAGGRYNEQFF.

The DNA for the CDR3 is TGTGCCAGTAGTTACGACCCCTACAATGAGCAGTTCTTC. This codes for CASSYDPYNEQFF. This chain joins TRBV19 and TRBJ2-1, with D unresolved. Germline V gene sequence: CDR1 LNHDA, CDR2 SQIVND (reference sequence). The CDR3 sequence is 13 residues long. V lost 5 bases, J lost 2 bases, and 7 bases lay in between.

This chain joins TRBV18 and TRBJ2-2; D unclear. V lost 6 bases, J lost 6 bases, and 11 bases lay in between. The CDR3 has 13 residues. Germline V lookup: CDR1 KGHSH, CDR2 LQKENI. The CDR3 here is CASSPAFSGELFF. The CDR3 coding sequence is TGTGCCAGCTCCCCGGCCTTTTCCGGGGAGCTGTTTTTT.

The V gene is TRBV19, the J gene TRBJ2-2, with 8 bases that match TRBD1. CDR3 length: 16 residues. Looked up from germline, CDR1 is LNHDA and CDR2 is SQIVND (reference sequence). J was trimmed by 4 bases and V by 4 bases; bases with no gene match: 8. Here the CDR3 reads CASSTGQGLGTGELFF. CDR3 bases: TGTGCCAGTAGTACTGGACAGGGATTGGGCACCGGGGAGCTGTTTTTT.

The chain couples TRBV11-2 to TRBJ2-7; TRBD2 is a possible D gene (6 bases). The CDR3 length is 14 residues. The germline V gene encodes CDR1 SGHAT and CDR2 FQNNGV. V was cut by 7 bases and J by 3 bases, with 16 bases left in between. CDR3 in DNA: TGTGCCAGCACGCTAGGGACTTCCCTCTACGAGCAGTACTTC. It codes for CASTLGTSLYEQYF.

V is TRBV9 and J is TRBJ1-5, with a weak D call TRBD1 (5 bases). V lost 2 bases to trimming and J lost 1 base, with 7 bases between them. Looked up from germline, CDR1 is SGDLS and CDR2 is YYNGEE. CDR3 length: 14 residues. CDR3 amino acids: CASSVSGSNQPQHF. Written as DNA, the CDR3 is TGTGCCAGCAGCGTTTCAGGGAGCAATCAGCCCCAGCATTTT.

This clone was recorded once. The chain combines TRBV27 with TRBJ2-5; possible D gene TRBD2, 6 bases. The CDR3 extends over 15 amino acids. Germline CDR1 is MNHEY and CDR2 is SMNVEV (reference sequence). Trimming took off 6 bases at V and 5 bases at J, with 19 bases between the two ends. CDR3 in amino acids: CASRPLLGGGETQYF. In nucleotides, the CDR3 is TGTGCCAGCAGACCCCTCCTGGGAGGTGGGGAGACCCAGTACTTC.